The entry below describes one T cell receptor (beta chain). Its antigen is as yet unknown. The data were taken from a study of T cell responses to AZD1222 COVID-19 vaccine. Turning to the study itself: Analysis merged second doses at about 4 or about 12 weeks. General observations from the study: Most donors were white British, females outnumbered males, and clonal diversity was possibly underestimated.

TCRdb keeps only in-frame clones here, not all; method: immunoSEQ multiplex PCR. This sample has about 110,000 clones, with roughly 91% found just once. V trimming: 3 bases; J trimming: 5 bases; junction bases outside the gene matches: 3. Germline V CDR1 and CDR2: SGHNT, YYREEE (reference sequence). The CDR3 covers 13 residues. The starting material was peripheral blood, obtained on day 0 of AZD1222 vaccination. The receptor was derived from an adult in good health. The chain has TRBV5-4 and TRBJ1-1; 8 bases align to TRBD1. This chain's CDR3 is CASSSQGGTEAFF. The CDR3 coding sequence is TGTGCCAGCAGCTCACAGGGGGGGACTGAAGCTTTCTTT.